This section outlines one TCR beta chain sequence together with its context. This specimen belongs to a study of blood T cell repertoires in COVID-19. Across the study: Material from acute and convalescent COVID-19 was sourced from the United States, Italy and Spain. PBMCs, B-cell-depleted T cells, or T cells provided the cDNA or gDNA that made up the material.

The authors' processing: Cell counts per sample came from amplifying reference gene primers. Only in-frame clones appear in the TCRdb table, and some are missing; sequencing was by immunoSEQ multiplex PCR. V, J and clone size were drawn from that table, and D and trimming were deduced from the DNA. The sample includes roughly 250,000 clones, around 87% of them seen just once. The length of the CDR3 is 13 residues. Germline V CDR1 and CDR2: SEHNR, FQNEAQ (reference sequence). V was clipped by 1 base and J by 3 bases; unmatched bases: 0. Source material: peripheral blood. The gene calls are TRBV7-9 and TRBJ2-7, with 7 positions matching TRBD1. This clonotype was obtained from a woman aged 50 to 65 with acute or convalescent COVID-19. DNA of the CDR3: TGTGCCAGCAGCTTAGACAGGGGCTACGAGCAGTACTTC. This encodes CASSLDRGYEQYF.